The TCR beta chain under discussion was sequenced for a study of cytomegalovirus exposure and HLA in healthy donors. The junction had 7 bases not matched to a gene; V was cut back by 3 bases and J by 4 bases. The CDR3 extends over 15 amino acids. Germline V gene data show CDR1 as SGHTA and CDR2 as FQGNSA. Use of 60 Vbeta and 13 Jbeta primers characterized the PCR. Sequencing used immunoSEQ multiplex PCR; TCRdb keeps in-frame clones, though not all of them. This sample has under 200,000 clones, with under 80% found just once. This clone has just one count. This clonotype was obtained from a man in his forties in good health and CMV-seronegative. The chain combines TRBV7-2 with TRBJ2-7; 9 nucleotides match TRBD2. The sample comprised PBMCs. The CDR3 coding sequence is TGTGCCAGCAGCTTTGGTAGCGGGGGTCTGTACGAGCAGTACTTC. Translated: CASSFGSGGLYEQYF.